The sequence of this T cell receptor (beta chain) was determined in a study of blood T cell repertoires in COVID-19. Study-wide background: Sites in the United States, Italy and Spain provided acute and convalescent COVID-19 samples.

Only in-frame clones appear in the TCRdb table, and some are missing; sequencing was by immunoSEQ multiplex PCR. The sample records more than 200,000 clones, 87% being singletons. The sample comprised peripheral blood. This TCR was recovered from a man aged 18 to 30 with active or convalescent COVID-19.

The CDR3 DNA reads as TGTGCCAGCAGCTTAGCACTAGCGAGCTACGAGCAGTACTTC. This gives the protein CASSLALASYEQYF. This chain joins TRBV7-6 and TRBJ2-7; TRBD2 matches 7 bases. The CDR3 runs 14 residues. V dropped 0 bases and J dropped 3; count of bases not matched to a gene: 2. The V gene's germline CDR1 is SGHVS and CDR2 FNYEAQ.